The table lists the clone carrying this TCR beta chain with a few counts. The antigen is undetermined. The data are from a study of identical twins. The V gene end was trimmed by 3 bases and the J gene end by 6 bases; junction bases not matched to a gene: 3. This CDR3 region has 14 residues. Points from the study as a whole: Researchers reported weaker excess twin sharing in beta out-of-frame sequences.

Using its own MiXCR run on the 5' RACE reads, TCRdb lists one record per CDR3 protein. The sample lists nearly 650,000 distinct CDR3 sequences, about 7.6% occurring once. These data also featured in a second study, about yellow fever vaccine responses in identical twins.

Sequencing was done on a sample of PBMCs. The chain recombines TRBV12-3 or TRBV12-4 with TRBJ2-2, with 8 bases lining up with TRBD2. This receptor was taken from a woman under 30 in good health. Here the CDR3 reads CASSFRGGAGELFF. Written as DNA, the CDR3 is TGTGCCAGCAGTTTCCGGGGGGGTGCCGGGGAGCTGTTTTTT.